The 10 T cell receptor beta chains in this list originate from one sample, sequenced in a study of blood T cell repertoires in COVID-19. Sequencing was performed with immunoSEQ multiplex PCR; in TCRdb, only in-frame clones are kept and a portion is missing. Of some 93,000 clones listed, 70% to 90% are singletons. Sequencing was done on a sample of peripheral blood. Receptors originate from a man aged 60 to 69 with acute or convalescent COVID-19.

The gene calls are TRBV11-2 and TRBJ2-5; TRBD2 matches at 7 bases. This CDR3 contains 16 residues. Germline V gene sequence: CDR1 SGHAT, CDR2 FQNNGV. V was pared by 1 base and J by 1 base, with 6 bases of the junction left unmatched. CDR3 DNA sequence: TGTGCCAGCAGCTTAGTGTCTAGCGGACGCCAAGAGACCCAGTACTTC. Translating it yields CASSLVSSGRQETQYF.

V and J are TRBV19 and TRBJ2-5; D is perhaps TRBD1 (5 bases). From germline, CDR1 is LNHDA and CDR2 SQIVND (reference sequence). Trimming removed 7 bases at V and 0 bases at J, with 15 bases between. The length of the CDR3 is 15 residues. The CDR3 reads CASKWQGRDQETQYF. CDR3 nucleotide sequence: TGTGCCAGTAAGTGGCAGGGCAGGGACCAAGAGACCCAGTACTTC.

The chain carries TRBV12-3 or TRBV12-4 and TRBJ1-1; no clear D gene. The germline V and J ends were trimmed by 7 bases and 1 base, with 10 bases remaining between them. The CDR3 length is 13 residues. The CDR3 reads CASKVMRNTEAFF. The DNA of the CDR3 is TGTGCCAGCAAAGTGATGAGGAACACTGAAGCTTTCTTT.

The V gene is TRBV11-2, the J gene TRBJ2-3; 7 bases map to TRBD1. The CDR3 totals 15 residues. V lost 1 base, J lost 6 bases, and 7 bases stayed unmatched. Per germline, CDR1 SGHAT and CDR2 FQNNGV. CDR3 in DNA: TGTGCCAGCAGCTTAGCCCTAGGGGGCGTTGATACGCAGTATTTT. Protein product: CASSLALGGVDTQYF.

This clone was counted a few times. The chain employs TRBV30 and TRBJ2-6, with D uncertain. This CDR3 has 13 amino acids. V shed 6 bases and J shed 2 bases, with 8 bases lying between them. Per the germline V gene, CDR1 is GTSNPN and CDR2 is SVGIG (reference sequence). The CDR3 protein is CACHKPGANVLTF. DNA for the CDR3: TGTGCCTGTCATAAGCCTGGGGCCAACGTCCTGACTTTC.

The chain couples TRBV18 to TRBJ2-3, with 10 bases that match TRBD1. Per the germline V gene, CDR1 is KGHSH and CDR2 is LQKENI. V trimming: 4 bases; J trimming: 5 bases; junction bases outside the gene matches: 9. CDR3 length: 16 amino acids. CDR3 coding DNA: TGTGCCAGCTCACGGAGCGACAGGGGGCGTAAAGATACGCAGTATTTT. Its translation is CASSRSDRGRKDTQYF.

The rearrangement joins TRBV28 to TRBJ2-7; 8 nucleotides agree with TRBD2. With 8 bases clipped from V and 3 bases from J, the junction kept 3 bases outside the gene matches. There are 12 residues in the CDR3. Germline V lookup: CDR1 MDHEN, CDR2 SYDVKM. Here the CDR3 DNA reads TGTGCCAGCGGACTAGCTCACTACGAGCAGTACTTC. It translates to CASGLAHYEQYF.

In DNA, the CDR3 is TGTGCCAGCAGTCCGATGTGGGACTCCAGATTCTCTGGGGCCAACGTCCTGACTTTC. It yields the protein CASSPMWDSRFSGANVLTF. V gene TRBV6-6 combines with J gene TRBJ2-6; a possible D gene is TRBD2 (6 bases). Germline-derived CDR1 and CDR2 are MNHNY and SVGAGI (reference sequence). This CDR3 comprises 19 residues. V lost 5 bases, J lost 0 bases, and 20 bases lay in between.

This clone was seen only once. The chain couples TRBV9 to TRBJ2-7, with 7 bases lining up with TRBD1. Germline CDR1 SGDLS, CDR2 YYNGEE. Trimming cost V 5 bases and J 7 bases; bases outside gene matches: 12. This CDR3 spans 14 amino acids. CDR3 residues: CASSRQGASWEQYF. In DNA, the CDR3 is TGTGCCAGCAGTCGACAGGGTGCGAGTTGGGAGCAGTACTTC.

The chain uses TRBV12-3 or TRBV12-4 and TRBJ2-3; D unresolved. The V gene lost 3 bases and the J gene lost 4 bases, with 8 bases spanning the gap. The CDR3 length is 13 residues. The CDR3 coding sequence is TGTGCCAGCAGTTTGACAATTTCAGATACGCAGTATTTT. Its translation: CASSLTISDTQYF.